Listed below are T cell receptor beta chains from one sample, sequenced in a study of OX40 agonist ivuxolimab in advanced cancers. Sequencing used immunoSEQ multiplex PCR; TCRdb keeps in-frame clones, though not all of them. This sample has tens of thousands of clones, with roughly 80% found just once. The material was CD4+ or CD8+ T cells sorted from blood, obtained in a trial of the OX40 agonist ivuxolimab. The receptors stem from an adult with an advanced solid tumor such as melanoma, head and neck, liver or kidney cancer. CDR3s leave out the opening cysteine and the closing phenylalanine or tryptophan. Size tells how often a clone was seen (once, few, many) or the class of an expanded clone, and some rows leave it out.

V	length	J	size	CDR3
TRBV6-6	11	TRBJ2-4	-	ASSYLGDHIQY
TRBV19	14	TRBJ2-1	-	ASSIDGVGAYNEQF
TRBV10-3	12	-	-	AIRDSGSSYEQY
TRBV7-8	12	TRBJ1-2	-	ASSLGGQGYGYT
TRBV29-1	12	TRBJ1-1	-	SVVAPLENTEAF
TRBV11-3	11	TRBJ2-7	-	ASSTYDGYEQY
TRBV7-2	12	TRBJ1-2	-	ATDRDRGSYGYT
TRBV29-1	13	TRBJ2-7	few	SVVIKGLAGFEQY
TRBV7-2	11	TRBJ2-2	few	ASSQTETGELF
TRBV30	11	TRBJ1-5	-	AWSRGSVGPQH
TRBV5-1	11	TRBJ1-5	-	ASSFGEDQPQH
TRBV4-2	13	TRBJ2-7	-	ASSQGGQGSYEQY
TRBV7-2	12	TRBJ1-2	-	ASSFRTGARGYT
TRBV9	12	TRBJ1-2	few	ASSVLDRTGGYT
TRBV5-1	12	TRBJ1-1	-	ASRLGQANTEAF
TRBV7-2	14	TRBJ2-7	-	ASSLKGQGGSYEQY
TRBV11-3	15	TRBJ2-2	-	ASSRGVQGTNTGELF
TRBV11-3	11	TRBJ2-5	-	ASSLGEGETQY
TRBV5-1	13	TRBJ2-1	-	ASSQGLALYNEQF
TRBV1	13	TRBJ1-1	-	TSSQETDLNTEAF
TRBV30	9	TRBJ2-1	-	AFDSYNEQF
TRBV19	13	TRBJ2-7	-	ASSSIEGTAYEQY
TRBV14	13	TRBJ2-1	-	ASSQLSGSLNEQF
TRBV11-3	11	TRBJ1-5	-	ASSLGDNQPQH
TRBV7-9	11	TRBJ1-2	-	ASSLHINYGYT
TRBV5-1	11	TRBJ1-5	-	ASSLGGGQPQH
TRBV5-1	12	TRBJ2-7	-	ASSLDGSAVEQY
TRBV2	12	TRBJ2-3	-	ASSDLRELGTQY
TRBV9	14	TRBJ2-3	-	ASSLSLAGPTDTQY
TRBV5-1	13	TRBJ1-5	-	ASSPLAGSNQPQH
TRBV6-1	13	TRBJ1-2	-	ASRESQGGYYGYT
TRBV25-1	9	TRBJ1-2	-	ASMGSYGYT
TRBV6-1	10	TRBJ1-5	-	ASSLGGQPQH
TRBV11-2	13	TRBJ1-2	-	ASSSLQGLNYGYT
TRBV5-1	13	TRBJ1-2	few	ASSLIGGVNPGYT
TRBV9	14	TRBJ1-3	-	ASSSSGTGVGNTIY
TRBV14	13	TRBJ2-3	-	ASSQQGASTDTQY
TRBV11-1	11	TRBJ2-7	-	ASSFGQGDEQY
TRBV29-1	11	TRBJ2-3	-	SAEREGGDTQY
TRBV4-3	11	TRBJ2-5	-	ASSQAAEETQY
TRBV5-1	12	TRBJ2-7	-	ASNPGQGTYEQY
TRBV7-9	14	TRBJ2-2	few	ASAPPDSGNTGELF
TRBV10-3	13	TRBJ1-1	-	AIRDPTGDNTEAF
TRBV11-2	12	TRBJ1-2	-	ASTETPPRYGYT